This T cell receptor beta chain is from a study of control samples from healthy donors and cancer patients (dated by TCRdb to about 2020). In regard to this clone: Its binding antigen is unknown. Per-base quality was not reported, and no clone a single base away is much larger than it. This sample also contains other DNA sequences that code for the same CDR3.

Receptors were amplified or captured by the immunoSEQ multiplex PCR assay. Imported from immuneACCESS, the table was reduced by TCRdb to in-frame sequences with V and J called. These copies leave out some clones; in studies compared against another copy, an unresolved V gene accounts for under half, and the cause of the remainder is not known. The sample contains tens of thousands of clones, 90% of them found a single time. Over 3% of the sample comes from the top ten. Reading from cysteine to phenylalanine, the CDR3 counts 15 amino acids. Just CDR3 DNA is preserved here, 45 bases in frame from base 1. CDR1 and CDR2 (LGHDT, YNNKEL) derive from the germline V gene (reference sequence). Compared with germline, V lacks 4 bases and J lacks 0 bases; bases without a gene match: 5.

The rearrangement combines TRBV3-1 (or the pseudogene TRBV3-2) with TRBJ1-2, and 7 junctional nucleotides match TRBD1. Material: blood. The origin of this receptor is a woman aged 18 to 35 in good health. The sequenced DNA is TGTGCCAGCAGCCTCCGGACAGGACCTAACTATGGCTACACCTTC. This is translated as CASSLRTGPNYGYTF.